Listed below are T cell receptor beta chains from one sample, sequenced in a study of graft-versus-host responses after intestinal transplantation. Using immunoSEQ multiplex PCR, the repertoire was profiled, and TCRdb retains in-frame clones only, with some absent. The table shows some 45,000 clones, with roughly nine tenths occurring only once. The material was PBMCs, obtained 524 days after transplant. These receptors originate from a human patient who received an intestinal transplant, so some T cells may come from the graft donor. Each CDR3 is given without its conserved first and last residue.

TRBJ1-5	TRBV5-5	ASSLYSNQPQH
TRBJ1-5	TRBV18	ASSPTGWNQPQH
TRBJ2-2	TRBV5-6	ASSLGPSGELF
TRBJ2-7	TRBV10-2	ASDSTGLAELEQY
TRBJ1-5	TRBV30	AWSLGGPTHTQPQH
TRBJ2-1	TRBV15	ATSSTPSTYNEQF
TRBJ2-7	TRBV5-1	ASSGGSTYEQY
TRBJ2-5	TRBV15	ATSRAATTENQETQY
TRBJ2-1	TRBV4-2	ASSQEAGISYNEQF
TRBJ1-1	TRBV19	ASSIPQVEAF
TRBJ2-6	TRBV4-1	ASSQASRFAGSGANVLT
TRBJ2-7	TRBV7-9	ASSQEGDGSSYEQY
TRBJ2-2	TRBV15	ATSRDWTGGVTNTGELF
TRBJ1-2	TRBV5-4	ASSLDRGRVGYT
TRBJ2-7	TRBV30	AWKGLLNEQY
TRBJ2-2	TRBV27	ASSQTGFTGELF
TRBJ1-2	TRBV28	ASSREDRVYGYT
TRBJ1-2	TRBV6-1	ASSRTDRDYGYT
TRBJ2-7	TRBV27	ASSLQLGIYEQY
TRBJ2-1	TRBV6-5	ASSSSLAQFSDEQF
TRBJ2-1	TRBV9	ASSPSGSSYNEQF
TRBJ2-1	TRBV5-1	ASSRDPVIGQF
TRBJ2-7	TRBV30	AWTDRDEQY
TRBJ2-2	TRBV10-3	AIRREANTGELF
TRBJ2-5	TRBV7-2	ASSSSRGPRLETQY
TRBJ2-7	TRBV5-1	ASSLEARVGSYEQY
TRBJ1-3	TRBV6-5	ASSQGSSGNTIY
TRBJ2-1	TRBV7-3	ASSARAASGYNEQF
TRBJ2-1	TRBV7-3	ASSSTSGRFYEQF
TRBJ1-1	TRBV14	ASSPSMNTEAF
TRBJ2-1	TRBV7-2	ASSHPTFSYNEQF
TRBJ1-5	TRBV7-9	ASSLAGGGNQPQH
TRBJ1-5	TRBV7-3	ASSLTAGLPQH
TRBJ1-2	TRBV29-1	SVVSRYGYT
TRBJ2-5	TRBV7-3	ASSSRQGQY
TRBJ2-7	TRBV6-1	ASSASGTSGSMYEQY
TRBJ1-2	TRBV5-6	ASSYFWAFSYGYT
TRBJ1-1	TRBV19	ASSIASGAAF
TRBJ2-1	TRBV2	ASSDSGSYNEQF
TRBJ1-4	TRBV5-1	ASSLGQGFEKLF
TRBJ2-1	TRBV5-8	ASSFILGEQF
TRBJ1-5	TRBV19	ASTRGSGNHQPQH
TRBJ2-6	TRBV9	ASSVVGANVLT
TRBJ2-2	TRBV12-5	ASGSLKGGHTGELF
TRBJ1-2	TRBV4-2	ASSLDAGADYGYT
TRBJ2-3	TRBV18	ASSSQVSADTQY
TRBJ2-1	TRBV2	ASGWAGRGNEQF
TRBJ2-5	TRBV4-1	ASSLEPGTSGETQY
TRBJ2-1	TRBV28	ASSFTLAELENEQF